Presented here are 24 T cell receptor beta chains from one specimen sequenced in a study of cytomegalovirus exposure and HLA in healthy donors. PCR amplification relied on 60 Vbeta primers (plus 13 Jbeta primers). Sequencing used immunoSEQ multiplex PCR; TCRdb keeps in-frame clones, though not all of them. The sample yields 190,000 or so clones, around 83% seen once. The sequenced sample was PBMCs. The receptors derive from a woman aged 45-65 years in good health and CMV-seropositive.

The CDR3 DNA follows: TGTGCCAGCAGCTTAGGAAGGGGCGGGGGGGCTAGAGAGACCCAGTACTTC. Protein sequence: CASSLGRGGGARETQYF. This rearrangement joins TRBV7-2 to TRBJ2-5; 9 positions agree with TRBD2. Per the germline V gene, CDR1 is SGHTA and CDR2 is FQGNSA. The CDR3 is 17 amino acids. Losses at the gene ends were 1 base for V and 4 bases for J; bases not matched to a gene: 10.

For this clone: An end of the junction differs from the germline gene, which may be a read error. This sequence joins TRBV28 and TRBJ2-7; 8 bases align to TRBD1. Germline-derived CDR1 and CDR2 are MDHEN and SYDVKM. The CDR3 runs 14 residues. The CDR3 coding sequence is TGTGCCAGCAGTGTGACGCAGGGCTCGGGACAGGCGATTTTC. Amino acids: CASSVTQGSGQAIF.

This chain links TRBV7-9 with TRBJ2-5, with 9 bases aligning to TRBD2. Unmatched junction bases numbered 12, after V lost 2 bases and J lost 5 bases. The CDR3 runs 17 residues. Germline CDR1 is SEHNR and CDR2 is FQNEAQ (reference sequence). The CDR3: CASSLPHLGGGAETQYF. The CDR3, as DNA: TGTGCCAGCAGCTTACCCCATTTGGGCGGGGGGGCGGAGACCCAGTACTTC.

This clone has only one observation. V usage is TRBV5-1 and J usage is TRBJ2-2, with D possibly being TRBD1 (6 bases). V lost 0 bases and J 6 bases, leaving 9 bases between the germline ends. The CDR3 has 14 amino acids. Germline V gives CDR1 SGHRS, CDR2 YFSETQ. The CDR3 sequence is CASSLGGGSGELFF. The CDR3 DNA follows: TGCGCCAGCAGCTTGGGAGGGGGTTCCGGGGAGCTGTTTTTT.

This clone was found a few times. In DNA, the CDR3 is TGTGCCAGCTCACCACTAGGGGGCGTAACTGAAGCTTTCTTT. Protein: CASSPLGGVTEAFF. This rearrangement joins TRBV18 to TRBJ1-1, with 7 positions matching TRBD1. The J segment lost 5 bases and the V segment lost 1 base, leaving 4 bases of the junction unmatched. CDR1 and CDR2 from the germline V gene are KGHSH and LQKENI. The CDR3 consists of 14 residues.

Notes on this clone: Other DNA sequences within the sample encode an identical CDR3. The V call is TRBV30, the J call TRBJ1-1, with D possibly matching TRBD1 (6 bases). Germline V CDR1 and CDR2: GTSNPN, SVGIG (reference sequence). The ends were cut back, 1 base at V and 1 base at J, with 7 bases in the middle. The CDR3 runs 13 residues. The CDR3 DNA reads TGTGCCTGGAGTGAACAGGGGAACACTGAAGCTTTCTTT. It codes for CAWSEQGNTEAFF.

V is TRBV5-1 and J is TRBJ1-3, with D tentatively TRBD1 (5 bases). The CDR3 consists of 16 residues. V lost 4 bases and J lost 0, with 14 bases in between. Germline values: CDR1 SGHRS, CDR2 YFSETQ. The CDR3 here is CASSPSSGNSGNTIYF. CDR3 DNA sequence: TGCGCCAGCAGCCCGTCCTCAGGGAACTCTGGAAACACCATATATTTT.

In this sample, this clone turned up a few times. This chain's CDR3 is CASSLAGRSGELFF. The CDR3 DNA sequence: TGCGCCAGCAGCTTGGCCGGGAGATCCGGGGAGCTGTTTTTT. This chain uses TRBV5-1 with TRBJ2-2, with D tentatively TRBD2 (6 bases). V was clipped by 0 bases and J by 6 bases, with 9 bases between them. This CDR3 comprises 14 residues. Per germline, CDR1 SGHRS and CDR2 YFSETQ. Using reference TRBV5-1 and TRBJ2-2 for the parts outside the CDR3, the full variable domain is KAGVTQTPRYLIKTRGQQVTLSCSPISGHRSVSWYQQTPGQGLQFLFEYFSETQRNKGNFPGRFSGRQFSNSRSEMNVSTLELGDSALYLCASSLAGRSGELFFGEGSRLTVL.

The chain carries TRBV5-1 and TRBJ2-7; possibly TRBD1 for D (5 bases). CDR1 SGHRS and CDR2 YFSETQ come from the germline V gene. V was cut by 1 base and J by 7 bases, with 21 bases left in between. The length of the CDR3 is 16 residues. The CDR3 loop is CASSLQIGAASGEQYF. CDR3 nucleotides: TGCGCCAGCAGCTTGCAAATTGGGGCGGCATCAGGGGAGCAGTACTTC.

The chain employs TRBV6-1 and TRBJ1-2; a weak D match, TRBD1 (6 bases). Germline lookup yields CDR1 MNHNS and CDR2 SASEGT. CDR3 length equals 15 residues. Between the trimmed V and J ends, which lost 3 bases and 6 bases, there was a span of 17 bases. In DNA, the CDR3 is TGTGCCAGCAGTGATGAAGAGGCAGGGGATAATGGCTACACCTTC. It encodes CASSDEEAGDNGYTF.

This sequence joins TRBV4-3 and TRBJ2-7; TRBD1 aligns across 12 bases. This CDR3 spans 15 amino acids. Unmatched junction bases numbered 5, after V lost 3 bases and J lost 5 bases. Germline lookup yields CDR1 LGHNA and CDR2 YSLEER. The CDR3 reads CASSHLGTGGHEQYF. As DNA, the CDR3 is TGCGCCAGCAGCCACCTCGGGACAGGGGGCCACGAGCAGTACTTC.

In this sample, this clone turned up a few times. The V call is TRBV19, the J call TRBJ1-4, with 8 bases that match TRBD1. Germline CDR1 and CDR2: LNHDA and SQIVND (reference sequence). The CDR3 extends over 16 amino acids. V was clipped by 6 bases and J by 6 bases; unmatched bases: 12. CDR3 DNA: TGTGCCAGTAGGAAGACCAGGGGGCGAAGGGATGAAAAACTGTTTTTT. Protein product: CASRKTRGRRDEKLFF.

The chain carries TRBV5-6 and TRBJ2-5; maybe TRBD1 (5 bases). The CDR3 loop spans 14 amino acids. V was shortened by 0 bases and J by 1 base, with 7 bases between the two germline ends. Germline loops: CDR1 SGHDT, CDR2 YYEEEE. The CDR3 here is CASSLGDSQETQYF. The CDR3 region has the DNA TGTGCCAGCAGCTTGGGTGACAGCCAAGAGACCCAGTACTTC.

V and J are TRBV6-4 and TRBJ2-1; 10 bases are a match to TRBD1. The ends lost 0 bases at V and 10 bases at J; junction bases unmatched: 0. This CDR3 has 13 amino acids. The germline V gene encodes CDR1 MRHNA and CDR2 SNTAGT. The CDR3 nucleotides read TGTGCCAGCAGTGACTCGGACAGGGGGGAGCAGTTCTTC. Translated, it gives CASSDSDRGEQFF.

CDR3 DNA: TGTGCCAGCAGCTTTAGGCAGGGGAGCAATCAGCCCCAGCATTTT. This sequence encodes CASSFRQGSNQPQHF. This chain links TRBV7-4 with TRBJ1-5, with a possible D match to TRBD1 (6 bases). V was cut by 3 bases and J by 1 base, with 10 bases left in between. Looked up from germline, CDR1 is SGHVT and CDR2 is SQSDAQ. The CDR3 spans 15 residues.

This CDR3 reads CSGGQLTDTQYF. DNA for the CDR3: TGCAGCGGGGGACAGCTCACAGATACGCAGTATTTT. This chain joins TRBV29-1 and TRBJ2-3; 7 bases agree with TRBD1. The CDR3 loop spans 12 amino acids. Per germline, CDR1 SQVTM and CDR2 ANQGSEA. The trim removed 7 bases at V and 2 bases at J, leaving 3 bases unmatched.

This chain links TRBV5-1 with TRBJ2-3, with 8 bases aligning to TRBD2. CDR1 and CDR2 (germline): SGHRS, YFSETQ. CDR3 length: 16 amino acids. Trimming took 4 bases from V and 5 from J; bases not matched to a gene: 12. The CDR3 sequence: CASSHSAGGHGDTQYF. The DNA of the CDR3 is TGCGCCAGCAGCCACTCCGCGGGGGGCCATGGAGATACGCAGTATTTT.

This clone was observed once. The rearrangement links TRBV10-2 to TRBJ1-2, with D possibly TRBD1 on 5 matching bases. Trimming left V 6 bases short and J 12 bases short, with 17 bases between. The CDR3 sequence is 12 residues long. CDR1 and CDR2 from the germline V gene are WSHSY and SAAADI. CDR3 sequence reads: CASRPDKSVHTF. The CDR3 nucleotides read TGCGCCAGCAGGCCGGACAAATCCGTCCACACCTTC.

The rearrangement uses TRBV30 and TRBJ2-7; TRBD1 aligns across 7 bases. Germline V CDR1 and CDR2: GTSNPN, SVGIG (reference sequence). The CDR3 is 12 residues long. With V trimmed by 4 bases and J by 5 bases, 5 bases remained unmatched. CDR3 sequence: CAWTPGGNEQYF. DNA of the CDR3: TGTGCCTGGACGCCAGGGGGAAACGAGCAGTACTTC.

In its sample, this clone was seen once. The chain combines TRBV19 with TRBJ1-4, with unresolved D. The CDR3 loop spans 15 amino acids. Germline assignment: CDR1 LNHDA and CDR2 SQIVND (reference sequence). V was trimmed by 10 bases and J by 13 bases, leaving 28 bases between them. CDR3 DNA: TGTGCCACCTCCCCGGGTTTGGGAGGTCCAGGTGGACTGTTTTTT. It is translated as CATSPGLGGPGGLFF.

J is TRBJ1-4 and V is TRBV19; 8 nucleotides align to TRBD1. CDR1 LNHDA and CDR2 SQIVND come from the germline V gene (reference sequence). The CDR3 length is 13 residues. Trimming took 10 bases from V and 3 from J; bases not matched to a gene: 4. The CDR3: CATQQGANEKLFF. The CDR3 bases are TGTGCCACACAACAGGGGGCTAATGAAAAACTGTTTTTT.

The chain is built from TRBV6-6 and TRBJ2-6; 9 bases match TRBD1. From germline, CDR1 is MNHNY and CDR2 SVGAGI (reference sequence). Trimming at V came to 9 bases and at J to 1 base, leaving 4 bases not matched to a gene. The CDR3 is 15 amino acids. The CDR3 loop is CASRDRVSGANVLTF. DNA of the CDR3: TGTGCCAGTCGGGACAGGGTTTCTGGGGCCAACGTCCTGACTTTC.

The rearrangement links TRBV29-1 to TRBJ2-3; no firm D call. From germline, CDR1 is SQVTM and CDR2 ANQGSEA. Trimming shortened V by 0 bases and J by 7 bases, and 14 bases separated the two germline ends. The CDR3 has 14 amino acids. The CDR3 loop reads CSVEDWVLEYTQYF. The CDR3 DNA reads TGCAGCGTTGAAGATTGGGTACTGGAGTATACGCAGTATTTT.

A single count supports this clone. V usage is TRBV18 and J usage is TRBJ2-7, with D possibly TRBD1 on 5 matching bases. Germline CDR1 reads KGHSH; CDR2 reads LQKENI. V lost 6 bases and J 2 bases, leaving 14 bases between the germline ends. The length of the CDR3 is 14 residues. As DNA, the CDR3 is TGTGCCAGCTCGCCCCCGAGACAGCCCTACGAGCAGTACTTC. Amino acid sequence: CASSPPRQPYEQYF. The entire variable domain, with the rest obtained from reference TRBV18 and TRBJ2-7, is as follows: NAGVMQNPRHLVRRRGQEARLRCSPMKGHSHVYWYRQLPEEGLKFMVYLQKENIIDESGMPKERFSAEFPKEGPSILRIQQVVRGDSAAYFCASSPPRQPYEQYFGPGTRLTVT.